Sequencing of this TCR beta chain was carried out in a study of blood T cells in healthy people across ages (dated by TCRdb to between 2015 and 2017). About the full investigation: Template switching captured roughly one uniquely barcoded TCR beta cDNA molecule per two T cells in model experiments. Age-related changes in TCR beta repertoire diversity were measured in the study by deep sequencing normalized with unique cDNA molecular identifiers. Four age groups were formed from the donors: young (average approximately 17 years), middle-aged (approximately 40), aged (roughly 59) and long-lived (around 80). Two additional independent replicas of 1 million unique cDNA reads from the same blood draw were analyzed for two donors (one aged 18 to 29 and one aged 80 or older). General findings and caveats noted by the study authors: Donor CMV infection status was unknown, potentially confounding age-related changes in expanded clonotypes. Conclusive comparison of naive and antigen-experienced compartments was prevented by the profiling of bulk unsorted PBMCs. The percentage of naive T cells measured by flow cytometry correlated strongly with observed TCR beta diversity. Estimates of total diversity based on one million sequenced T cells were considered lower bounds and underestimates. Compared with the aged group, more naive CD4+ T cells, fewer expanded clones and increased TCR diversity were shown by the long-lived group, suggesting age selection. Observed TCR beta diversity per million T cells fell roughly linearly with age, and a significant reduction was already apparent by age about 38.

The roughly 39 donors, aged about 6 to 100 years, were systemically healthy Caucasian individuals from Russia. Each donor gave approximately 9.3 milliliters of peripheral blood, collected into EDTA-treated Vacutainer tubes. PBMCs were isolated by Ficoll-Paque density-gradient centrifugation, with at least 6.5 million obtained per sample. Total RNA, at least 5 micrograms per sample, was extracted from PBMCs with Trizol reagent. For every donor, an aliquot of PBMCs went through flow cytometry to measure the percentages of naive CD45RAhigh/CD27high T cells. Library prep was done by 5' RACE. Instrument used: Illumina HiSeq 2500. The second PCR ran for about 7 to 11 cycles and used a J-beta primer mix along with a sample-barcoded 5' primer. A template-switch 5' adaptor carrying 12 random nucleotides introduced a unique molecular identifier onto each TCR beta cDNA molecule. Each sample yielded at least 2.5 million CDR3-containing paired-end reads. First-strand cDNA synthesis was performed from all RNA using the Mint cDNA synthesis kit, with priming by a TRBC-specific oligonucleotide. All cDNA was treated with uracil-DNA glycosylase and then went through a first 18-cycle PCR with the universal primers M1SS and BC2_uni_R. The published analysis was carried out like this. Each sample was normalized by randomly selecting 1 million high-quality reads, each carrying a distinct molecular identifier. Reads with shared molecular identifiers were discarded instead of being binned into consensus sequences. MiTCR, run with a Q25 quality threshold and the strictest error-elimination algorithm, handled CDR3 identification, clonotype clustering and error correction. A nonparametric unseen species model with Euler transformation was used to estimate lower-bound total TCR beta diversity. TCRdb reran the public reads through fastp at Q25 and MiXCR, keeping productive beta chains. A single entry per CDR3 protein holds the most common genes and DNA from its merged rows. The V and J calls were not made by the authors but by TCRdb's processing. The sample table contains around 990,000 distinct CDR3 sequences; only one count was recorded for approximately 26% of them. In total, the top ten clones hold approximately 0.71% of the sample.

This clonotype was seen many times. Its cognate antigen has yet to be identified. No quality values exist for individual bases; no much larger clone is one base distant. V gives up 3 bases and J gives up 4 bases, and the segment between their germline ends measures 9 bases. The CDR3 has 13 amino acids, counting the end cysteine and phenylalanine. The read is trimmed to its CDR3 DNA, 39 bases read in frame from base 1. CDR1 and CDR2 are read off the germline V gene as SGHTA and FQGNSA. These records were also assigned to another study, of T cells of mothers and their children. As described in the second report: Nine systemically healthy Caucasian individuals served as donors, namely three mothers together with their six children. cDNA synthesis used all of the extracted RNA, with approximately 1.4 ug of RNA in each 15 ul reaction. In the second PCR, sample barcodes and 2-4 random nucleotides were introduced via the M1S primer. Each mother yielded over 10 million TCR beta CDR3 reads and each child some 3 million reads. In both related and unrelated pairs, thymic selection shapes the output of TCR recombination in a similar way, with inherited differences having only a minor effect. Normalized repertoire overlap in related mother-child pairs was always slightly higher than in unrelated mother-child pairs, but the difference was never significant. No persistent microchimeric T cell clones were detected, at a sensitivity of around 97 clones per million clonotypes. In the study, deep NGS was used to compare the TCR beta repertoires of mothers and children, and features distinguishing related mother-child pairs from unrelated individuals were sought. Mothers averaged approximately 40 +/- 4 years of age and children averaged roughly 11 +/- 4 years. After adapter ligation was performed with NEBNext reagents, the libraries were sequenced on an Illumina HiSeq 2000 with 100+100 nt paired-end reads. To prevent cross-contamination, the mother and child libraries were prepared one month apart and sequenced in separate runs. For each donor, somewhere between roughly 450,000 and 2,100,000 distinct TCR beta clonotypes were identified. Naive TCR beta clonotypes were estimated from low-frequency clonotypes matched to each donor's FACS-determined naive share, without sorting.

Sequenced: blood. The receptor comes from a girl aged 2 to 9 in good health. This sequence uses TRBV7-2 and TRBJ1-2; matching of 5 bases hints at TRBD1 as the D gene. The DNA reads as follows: TGTGCCAGCAGCTTGGGGGTCGGCTATGGCTACACCTTC. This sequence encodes CASSLGVGYGYTF. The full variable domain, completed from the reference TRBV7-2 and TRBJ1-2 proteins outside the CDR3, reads GAGVSQSPSNKVTEKGKDVELRCDPISGHTALYWYRQSLGQGLEFLIYFQGNSAPDKSGLPSDRFSAERTGGSVSTLTIQRTQQEDSAVYLCASSLGVGYGYTFGSGTRLTVV.